Listed below are T cell receptor beta chains from one sample, sequenced in a study of brain metastases from non-small cell lung cancer. The repertoire was sequenced with immunoSEQ multiplex PCR; TCRdb's copy has only in-frame clones and lacks some. The data show roughly 2,000 clones, 83% seen once. The sequenced material came from tumor-adjacent normal tissue. The receptors were sampled from a donor at least 40 years old with non-small cell lung cancer. The CDR3 runs from the conserved cysteine through the conserved F or W. The D gene is left open where the match is weak. Clone size appears in some rows only: once, few, many, or a class for an expanded clone.

V,D,size,J,CDR3,DNA
TRBV28,-,-,TRBJ2-5,CAGEVGDQETQYF,TGTGCCGGGGAGGTGGGGGACCAAGAGACCCAGTACTTC
TRBV7-9,-,-,TRBJ2-3,CASSATGLGSQYF,TGTGCCAGCAGCGCCACAGGGTTGGGATCGCAGTATTTT
TRBV30,-,-,TRBJ2-7,CAWSVVEQYF,TGTGCCTGGAGTGTGGTCGAGCAGTACTTC
TRBV6-2/TRBV6-3,-,once,TRBJ2-3,CASSYQTGRTDTQYF,TGTGCCAGCAGTTACCAGACGGGGAGAACAGATACGCAGTATTTT
TRBV30,-,once,TRBJ1-4,CAWNVLREKLFF,TGTGCCTGGAATGTACTAAGGGAAAAACTGTTTTTT
TRBV7-2,-,-,TRBJ2-5,CASSFGLQETQYF,TGTGCCAGCAGCTTCGGACTACAAGAGACCCAGTACTTC
TRBV6-5,TRBD1,-,TRBJ2-3,CASSRDRGLSDTQYF,TGTGCCAGCAGTAGGGACAGGGGGTTGTCAGATACGCAGTATTTT
TRBV24-1,-,-,TRBJ2-2,CATSDLQGTGELFF,TGTGCCACCAGTGATTTGCAGGGCACCGGGGAGCTGTTTTTT
TRBV5-6,-,once,TRBJ2-2,CASSSWVRALNTGELFF,TGTGCTAGCAGCTCCTGGGTGCGGGCCTTGAACACCGGGGAGCTGTTTTTT
TRBV28,TRBD1,-,TRBJ1-4,CASSWPGQGGEKLFF,TGTGCCAGCAGTTGGCCGGGACAGGGTGGTGAAAAACTGTTTTTT
TRBV28,-,-,TRBJ1-2,CASNPRTGGLYGYTF,TGTGCCAGCAATCCCAGGACCGGGGGGCTCTATGGCTACACCTTC
TRBV30,-,-,TRBJ2-5,CAWSVGRRETQYF,TGTGCCTGGAGTGTAGGTAGGCGAGAGACCCAGTACTTC
TRBV18,-,-,TRBJ1-2,CASSPPVTVRSYTF,TGTGCCAGCTCACCACCGGTGACAGTCCGGAGCTACACCTTC
TRBV9,-,-,TRBJ2-2,CASSANIAGELFF,TGTGCCAGCAGCGCAAACATCGCCGGGGAGCTGTTTTTT
TRBV7-9,TRBD1,-,TRBJ1-1,CASSLGQGTEAFF,TGTGCCAGCAGCCTAGGACAGGGGACTGAAGCTTTCTTT
TRBV21-1,-,-,TRBJ2-2,CASRASAGNTGELFF,TGTGCCAGCAGGGCCTCCGCGGGGAACACCGGGGAGCTGTTTTTT
TRBV19,-,-,TRBJ2-7,CASSIAYPGQVRDF,TGTGCCAGTAGTATAGCCTATCCAGGCCAGGTTCGGGACTTC
TRBV14,-,-,TRBJ2-1,CASSPLQKGSPRSYNEQFF,TGTGCCAGCAGCCCCCTCCAAAAGGGGTCCCCCCGCTCCTACAATGAGCAGTTCTTC
TRBV6-5,-,-,TRBJ2-7,CASYRDEQYF,TGTGCCAGCTACCGAGACGAGCAGTACTTC
TRBV30,TRBD1,-,TRBJ1-6,CAWSVTGVYNSPLHF,TGTGCCTGGAGTGTAACAGGGGTCTATAATTCACCCCTCCACTTT
TRBV7-9,-,-,TRBJ1-5,CASSHGDSNQPQHF,TGTGCCAGCAGTCATGGGGATAGCAATCAGCCCCAGCATTTT
TRBV29-1,TRBD1,-,TRBJ1-2,CSVGDRGYGYTF,TGCAGCGTTGGGGACAGGGGCTATGGCTACACCTTC
TRBV28,-,-,TRBJ2-5,CASKRNGRTQYF,TGTGCCAGCAAACGGAATGGCAGGACCCAGTACTTC
TRBV19,TRBD2,-,TRBJ2-1,CASSSLAGGDNEQFF,TGTGCCAGTAGTTCTTTAGCGGGGGGTGACAATGAGCAGTTCTTC
TRBV6-2/TRBV6-3,-,-,TRBJ1-5,CASSYSSGGQPQHF,TGTGCCAGCAGTTACTCGAGTGGGGGGCAGCCCCAGCATTTT
TRBV7-9,TRBD2,-,TRBJ2-7,CASSYGTSNHEQYF,TGTGCCAGCAGCTACGGGACTAGTAATCACGAGCAGTACTTC
TRBV6-2/TRBV6-3,TRBD1,large,TRBJ1-2,CASSFPTGADYGYTF,TGTGCCAGCAGTTTCCCGACAGGGGCGGACTATGGCTACACCTTC
TRBV6-5,-,-,TRBJ2-1,CASSIPGGNEQFF,TGTGCCAGCAGTATACCAGGAGGGAATGAGCAGTTCTTC
TRBV9,-,-,TRBJ2-7,CASSTRQSPNEQYF,TGTGCCAGCAGCACCCGACAGTCTCCGAACGAGCAGTACTTC
TRBV27,TRBD1,-,TRBJ1-2,CASSSAGTGTYGYTF,TGTGCCAGCAGTTCCGCCGGGACAGGGACTTATGGCTACACCTTC
TRBV7-2,TRBD2,-,TRBJ2-1,CASSQLAGSTNEQFF,TGTGCCAGCAGTCAACTAGCGGGTTCTACAAATGAGCAGTTCTTC
TRBV27,TRBD1,-,TRBJ1-2,CASSWTGRGGYTF,TGTGCCAGCAGCTGGACAGGCCGGGGTGGCTACACCTTC
TRBV18,TRBD1,-,TRBJ2-1,CASSPDQGDNSYNEQFF,TGTGCCAGCTCACCGGACCAGGGGGACAACTCCTACAATGAGCAGTTCTTC
TRBV10-1,TRBD1,-,TRBJ2-7,CASRPNTGGKQYF,TGCGCCAGCAGACCAAATACAGGGGGCAAGCAGTACTTC
TRBV29-1,-,-,TRBJ2-2,CSAGRENTGELFF,TGCAGCGCCGGCAGAGAGAACACCGGGGAGCTGTTTTTT
TRBV11-1,-,-,TRBJ2-1,CASSFNRGEQFF,TGTGCCAGCAGCTTTAACCGGGGCGAGCAGTTCTTC
TRBV20-1,-,-,TRBJ2-7,CSAIRLEQYF,TGCAGTGCTATAAGACTAGAGCAGTACTTC
TRBV4-3,TRBD1,-,TRBJ1-2,CASSQGQGGGEGYTF,TGCGCCAGCAGCCAAGGACAGGGCGGGGGTGAGGGCTACACCTTC
TRBV5-6,TRBD1,-,TRBJ2-6,CASSQTGGAGANVLTF,TGTGCCAGCAGCCAAACAGGGGGCGCTGGGGCCAACGTCCTGACTTTC
TRBV18,TRBD1,few,TRBJ1-6,CASSPSQGENSPLHF,TGTGCCAGCTCACCTTCTCAGGGGGAGAATTCACCCCTCCACTTT
TRBV12-3/TRBV12-4,TRBD1,few,TRBJ1-4,CASSLYRGEKLFF,TGTGCCAGCAGTTTATACAGGGGGGAAAAACTGTTTTTT
TRBV5-1,-,-,TRBJ1-1,CASSPAEMGDTEAFF,TGCGCCAGCAGCCCGGCGGAGATGGGAGACACTGAAGCTTTCTTT
TRBV6-5,-,-,TRBJ2-7,CASSSGLLGEQYF,TGTGCCAGCAGCTCGGGACTGCTGGGGGAGCAGTACTTC
TRBV7-9,-,-,TRBJ1-1,CASRSGTAEAFF,TGTGCCAGCAGGAGCGGTACAGCTGAAGCTTTCTTT
TRBV7-9,-,-,TRBJ2-7,CASSLDAAYEQYF,TGTGCCAGCAGCTTGGACGCAGCCTACGAGCAGTACTTC
TRBV6-5,TRBD1,-,TRBJ2-4,CASMSRGAKNIQYF,TGTGCCAGTATGAGCAGGGGGGCCAAAAACATTCAGTACTTC
TRBV12-3/TRBV12-4,-,-,TRBJ2-1,CASSLSGGAMEFF,TGTGCCAGCAGTTTAAGCGGAGGGGCGATGGAGTTCTTC
TRBV14,TRBD1,once,TRBJ2-2,CASSSQGAGELFF,TGTGCCAGCAGCTCACAGGGGGCCGGGGAGCTGTTTTTT
TRBV4-2,-,-,TRBJ2-7,CASSQDREPYEQYF,TGTGCCAGCAGCCAAGATCGGGAGCCCTACGAGCAGTATTTC
TRBV5-5,-,-,TRBJ2-7,CASSLRVGPLWEQYF,TGTGCCAGCAGCTTGCGGGTAGGGCCCCTTTGGGAGCAGTACTTC
TRBV7-8,-,few,TRBJ2-1,CASSSFTDPYNEQFF,TGTGCCAGCAGCTCTTTTACCGACCCCTACAATGAGCAGTTCTTC
TRBV6-5,-,-,TRBJ1-1,CATFRSGTTNTEAFF,TGTGCCACCTTCAGGTCGGGGACCACGAACACTGAAGCTTTCTTT
TRBV6-6,-,-,TRBJ1-2,CASSYDTNYGYTF,TGTGCCAGCAGTTACGACACCAACTATGGCTACACCTTC
TRBV6-5,-,-,TRBJ1-2,CALREEVSYGYTF,TGTGCCCTTAGGGAGGAGGTGAGCTATGGCTACACCTTC
TRBV10-3,-,few,TRBJ1-2,CAISESAGDVYGYTF,TGTGCCATCAGTGAGTCGGCAGGGGATGTCTATGGCTACACCTTC
TRBV19,TRBD1,-,TRBJ1-1,CASTGTANTEAFF,TGTGCCAGTACCGGGACAGCGAACACTGAAGCTTTCTTT
TRBV21-1,-,-,TRBJ2-7,CASSKRPGGSYEQYF,TGTGCCAGCAGCAAAAGGCCAGGGGGCTCCTACGAGCAGTACTTC
TRBV9,-,-,TRBJ2-3,CASSSHGLSTDTQYF,TGTGCCAGCAGCTCCCATGGACTTAGCACAGATACGCAGTATTTT
TRBV28,-,once,TRBJ2-7,CASSFQGNEQYF,TGTGCCAGCAGTTTCCAGGGAAACGAGCAGTACTTC
TRBV6-5,-,-,TRBJ1-6,CASSSEGPTNSPLHF,TGTGCCAGCAGTTCTGAAGGGCCCACTAATTCACCCCTCCACTTT